Shown below are 24 T cell receptor beta chains from a single sample sequenced in a study of CD8 T cells in Susac syndrome (dated by TCRdb to the late 2010s). Library generation was performed with the immunoSEQ multiplex PCR assay. RNA was extracted with the RNeasy kit and about 0.5 to 1 ug was reverse transcribed using random hexamers. In TCRdb, the public reads were trimmed at Q25 with fastp and aligned with MiXCR, with productive beta chains retained. Every entry covers one CDR3 protein and lists the most common genes and DNA from its rows. This sample holds about 80,000 distinct CDR3 sequences; 94% were observed only once. The ten largest clonotypes hold about 0.25% of the sample. The sequenced sample consisted of CD8+ T cells from PBMCs. The source of these receptors is a human donor in good health.

The chain couples TRBV2 to TRBJ2-2; TRBD2 agrees at 9 bases. Trimming removed 0 bases from V and 7 bases from J; junction bases left unmatched: 12. The CDR3 length is 18 residues. Germline loops: CDR1 SNHLY, CDR2 FYNNEI. The CDR3 region has the DNA TGTGCCAGCAGTGAAGCGCGGCGGGAGGGCCTGGTTGGCGGGGAGCTGTTTTTT. Amino acid sequence: CASSEARREGLVGGELFF.

J is TRBJ1-4 and V is TRBV4-1; 7 bases are a match to TRBD1. Germline-derived CDR1 and CDR2 are MGHRA and YSYEKL. This CDR3 has 17 residues. V lost 0 bases, J lost 4 bases, and 8 bases stayed unmatched. The CDR3 is CASSQESPGQVNEKLFF. DNA for the CDR3: TGCGCCAGCAGCCAAGAATCTCCTGGACAGGTTAATGAAAAACTGTTTTTT.

The chain employs TRBV9 and TRBJ2-1, with D tentatively TRBD1 (5 bases). CDR1 is SGDLS and CDR2 is YYNGEE in the germline V gene. Trimming removed 0 bases from V and 3 bases from J, with 10 bases in between. This CDR3 has 15 residues. CDR3 region: CASSVGQLFYNEQFF. CDR3 coding DNA: TGTGCCAGCAGCGTAGGACAGCTATTCTACAATGAGCAGTTCTTC.

The V gene is TRBV5-1, the J gene TRBJ2-1; D call uncertain. The V end was cut by 0 bases, the J end by 2 bases, with 6 bases between. The CDR3 extends over 14 amino acids. The germline V gene has CDR1 SGHRS and CDR2 YFSETQ. The CDR3 protein is CASSLDSPYNEQFF. CDR3 DNA sequence: TGCGCCAGCAGCTTGGATTCCCCCTACAATGAGCAGTTCTTC. The whole variable domain, remainder taken from reference TRBV5-1 and TRBJ2-1, is KAGVTQTPRYLIKTRGQQVTLSCSPISGHRSVSWYQQTPGQGLQFLFEYFSETQRNKGNFPGRFSGRQFSNSRSEMNVSTLELGDSALYLCASSLDSPYNEQFFGPGTRLTVL.

The chain uses TRBV9 and TRBJ2-7, with 8 bases matching TRBD1. The CDR3 consists of 15 residues. Germline CDR1 and CDR2: SGDLS and YYNGEE. J lost 0 bases, V lost 2 bases, and 4 bases had no gene match. The DNA of the CDR3 is TGTGCCAGCAGCGTTCGGGACAGGAGCTCCTACGAGCAGTACTTC. This sequence encodes CASSVRDRSSYEQYF.

This clonotype was counted once. This chain connects TRBV7-9 to TRBJ1-2; D is undetermined. CDR1 is SEHNR, CDR2 FQNEAQ, per germline (reference sequence). There are 14 residues in the CDR3. Trimming removed 5 bases at V and 0 bases at J, with 10 bases between. The CDR3 spells CASSLKIANYGYTF. CDR3 coding DNA: TGTGCCAGCAGCCTGAAAATAGCTAACTATGGCTACACCTTC.

The chain links TRBV27 to TRBJ1-3; no definite D call. V dropped 4 bases and J dropped 4 bases, with 2 bases sitting between them. This CDR3 has 11 amino acids. Germline values: CDR1 MNHEY, CDR2 SMNVEV (reference sequence). In nucleotides, the CDR3 is TGTGCCAGCAGTTGGGGAAACACCATATATTTT. It codes for CASSWGNTIYF.

The rearrangement links TRBV12-5 to TRBJ2-1; 8 bases are shared with TRBD2. CDR3 size: 13 residues. Losses at the gene ends were 6 bases for V and 4 bases for J; bases not matched to a gene: 2. CDR1 is LGHNT, CDR2 FRNRAP, per germline. The CDR3 sequence is CASGPSGYNEQFF. The CDR3 coding sequence is TGTGCTAGTGGGCCTAGCGGGTACAATGAGCAGTTCTTC.

This chain connects TRBV25-1 to TRBJ2-1; 9 nucleotides line up with TRBD1. V dropped 1 base and J dropped 12; count of bases not matched to a gene: 13. The germline V gene encodes CDR1 MGHDK and CDR2 SYGVNS. The CDR3 has 16 amino acids. CDR3 nucleotides: TGTGCCAGCAGTGAATCGAATCCCGACAGGGGGACGGGGCAGTTCTTC. Amino acid sequence: CASSESNPDRGTGQFF.

CDR3 sequence: CASSTHPPRGYTF. CDR3 DNA: TGTGCCAGCAGCACCCACCCTCCCCGGGGCTACACCTTC. The J gene is TRBJ1-2, the V gene TRBV7-6; D is unresolved. Germline CDR1 reads SGHVS; CDR2 reads FNYEAQ. This CDR3 has 13 residues. V lost 5 bases to trimming and J lost 8 bases, with 15 bases between them. The full variable domain, rest sourced from reference TRBV7-6 and TRBJ1-2, is GAGVSQSPRYKVTKRGQDVALRCDPISGHVSLYWYRQALGQGPEFLTYFNYEAQQDKSGLPNDRFSAERPEGSISTLTIQRTEQRDSAMYRCASSTHPPRGYTFGSGTRLTVV.

CDR3 coding DNA: TGTGCCAGCAGCGCCACAGGGGGCGAGACCCAGTACTTC. The encoded protein is CASSATGGETQYF. V is TRBV7-8 and J is TRBJ2-5, with 9 bases that match TRBD1. The J segment lost 5 bases and the V segment lost 5 bases, leaving 3 bases of the junction unmatched. In germline, CDR1 is SGHVS, CDR2 FQNEAQ. The CDR3 runs to 13 residues. Variable domain in full (rest from reference TRBV7-8 and TRBJ2-5): GAGVSQSPRYKVAKRGQDVALRCDPISGHVSLFWYQQALGQGPEFLTYFQNEAQLDKSGLPSDRFFAERPEGSVSTLKIQRTQQEDSAVYLCASSATGGETQYFGPGTRLLVL.

The chain recombines TRBV4-1 with TRBJ1-1; D remains unclear. The CDR3 sequence is 13 residues long. The V end was cut by 4 bases, the J end by 1 base, with 7 bases between. Germline V gene lookup returns CDR1 MGHRA and CDR2 YSYEKL. The CDR3 DNA reads TGCGCCAGCAGCCGTAACCAGAACACTGAAGCTTTCTTT. Residues: CASSRNQNTEAFF.

The rearrangement joins TRBV27 to TRBJ1-4; D unclear. There are 13 residues in the CDR3. V shed 8 bases and J shed 6 bases, with 13 bases lying between them. CDR1 and CDR2 from the germline V gene are MNHEY and SMNVEV (reference sequence). CDR3 bases: TGTGCCAGCCTAGGGTACTTCGATGAAAAACTGTTTTTT. The encoded protein is CASLGYFDEKLFF.

The chain employs TRBV3-1 and TRBJ2-5, with a weak D call TRBD2 (6 bases). Germline V lookup: CDR1 LGHDT, CDR2 YNNKEL (reference sequence). This CDR3 has 14 amino acids. V gave up 3 bases and J gave up 0 bases, with 8 bases separating them. Here the CDR3 DNA reads TGTGCCAGCAGCCAGGGGGACTACCAAGAGACCCAGTACTTC. Its translation: CASSQGDYQETQYF.

The gene calls are TRBV14 and TRBJ2-6; D is undetermined. This CDR3 is 15 amino acids long. CDR1 and CDR2 from the germline V gene are SGHDN and FVKESK. Trimming pared 3 bases from V and 0 bases from J, leaving 6 bases between. The CDR3 is CASSQRSSGANVLTF. In nucleotides, the CDR3 is TGTGCCAGCAGCCAGCGGAGCTCTGGGGCCAACGTCCTGACTTTC.

This chain uses TRBV28 with TRBJ1-2; a weak D match, TRBD1 (6 bases). This CDR3 has 13 amino acids. Germline-derived CDR1 and CDR2 are MDHEN and SYDVKM. V was clipped by 5 bases and J by 3 bases, with 10 bases between them. In DNA, the CDR3 is TGTGCCAGCAGTGGGAGGACAGACTATGGCTACACCTTC. It encodes CASSGRTDYGYTF.

The V and J genes are TRBV7-3 and TRBJ2-6, with no clear D. The CDR3 runs 15 residues. V was pared by 5 bases and J by 2 bases, with 10 bases between. The germline CDR1 and CDR2 sequences are SGHTA and FQGTGA. The DNA of the CDR3 is TGTGCCAGCAGCACCCTAGTCGCTGGGGCCAACGTCCTGACTTTC. It yields the protein CASSTLVAGANVLTF.

The V call is TRBV4-1, the J call TRBJ2-7, with TRBD1 matching 7 bases. CDR1 and CDR2 (germline): MGHRA, YSYEKL. J lost 3 bases, V lost 0 bases, and 2 bases had no gene match. The CDR3 covers 14 residues. CDR3 bases: TGCGCCAGCAGCCAAGATAACAGGGGCTACGAGCAGTACTTC. Translation gives CASSQDNRGYEQYF.

This chain uses TRBV5-4 with TRBJ2-3; possibly TRBD2 for D (5 bases). The V end lost 4 bases, the J end lost 2 bases, and 8 bases lay between the germline ends. Germline values: CDR1 SGHNT, CDR2 YYREEE (reference sequence). This CDR3 has 13 residues. The DNA of the CDR3 is TGTGCCAGCAGCGGGGAGAACACAGATACGCAGTATTTT. Its translation is CASSGENTDTQYF.

The rearrangement uses TRBV6-1 and TRBJ2-5, with TRBD2 identical over 10 bases. After removal of 2 bases from V and 2 bases from J, the junction contained 2 bases not matched to a gene. The germline CDR1 and CDR2 sequences are MNHNS and SASEGT. CDR3 size: 15 residues. This CDR3 is CASSELAGEQETQYF. Here the CDR3 DNA reads TGTGCCAGCAGTGAACTAGCGGGAGAGCAAGAGACCCAGTACTTC.

V and J are TRBV7-9 and TRBJ1-5; D is undetermined. From germline, CDR1 is SEHNR and CDR2 FQNEAQ (reference sequence). V lost 6 bases, J lost 0 bases, and 9 bases lay in between. The CDR3 consists of 14 residues. CDR3 region: CASSYDGSNQPQHF. CDR3 nucleotide sequence: TGTGCCAGCAGTTATGACGGTAGCAATCAGCCCCAGCATTTT. Variable domain in full (rest from reference TRBV7-9 and TRBJ1-5): DTGVSQNPRHKITKRGQNVTFRCDPISEHNRLYWYRQTLGQGPEFLTYFQNEAQLEKSRLLSDRFSAERPKGSFSTLEIQRTEQGDSAMYLCASSYDGSNQPQHFGDGTRLSIL.

The chain joins TRBV6-5 to TRBJ2-5, with TRBD1 matching 7 bases. V was pared by 2 bases and J by 2 bases, with 5 bases of the junction left unmatched. The CDR3 consists of 15 residues. The germline CDR1 and CDR2 sequences are MNHEY and SVGAGI. The CDR3 region is CASSYLDRPQETQYF. The CDR3 coding sequence is TGTGCCAGCAGTTACCTGGACAGGCCTCAAGAGACCCAGTACTTC.

This chain uses TRBV30 with TRBJ2-4, with D perhaps assigned TRBD1 or TRBD2 (6 bases each). Germline loops: CDR1 GTSNPN, CDR2 SVGIG (reference sequence). The CDR3 runs 16 residues. V was clipped by 5 bases and J by 0 bases, with 17 bases between them. Here the CDR3 DNA reads TGTGCCTGGGCTAACGAACAGGGACTAGCCAAAAACATTCAGTACTTC. This sequence encodes CAWANEQGLAKNIQYF.

V is TRBV28 and J is TRBJ2-3; a weak D match, TRBD2 (6 bases). The CDR3 has 17 residues. Per germline, CDR1 MDHEN and CDR2 SYDVKM. Trimming took off 3 bases at V and 4 bases at J, with 20 bases between the two ends. The CDR3 here is CASSLVGGWPVADTQYF. CDR3 bases: TGTGCCAGCAGTTTGGTGGGGGGTTGGCCGGTAGCAGATACGCAGTATTTT. The entire variable domain, with the rest obtained from reference TRBV28 and TRBJ2-3, is as follows: DVKVTQSSRYLVKRTGEKVFLECVQDMDHENMFWYRQDPGLGLRLIYFSYDVKMKEKGDIPEGYSVSREKKERFSLILESASTNQTSMYLCASSLVGGWPVADTQYFGPGTRLTVL.